A single sample is the source of the 17 T cell receptor beta chains below, sequenced in a study of PD-1 blockade in mismatch repair-deficient tumors (dated by TCRdb to 2016 to 2017). The library came from the immunoSEQ multiplex PCR assay. Held by TCRdb, this immuneACCESS table contains in-frame sequences only and omits some clones. Under half of the omission traces to an unresolved V gene where checked; the cause of the rest is unknown. The sample profile shows under 40,000 clones; around 80% of them were found once. The ten largest make up around 1% of the sample. The source material was PBMCs, sampled approximately 41 weeks after starting pembrolizumab. The source is an adult with mismatch repair-deficient cancer.

J is TRBJ1-2 and V is TRBV9; D gene unclear. V shed 0 bases and J shed 0 bases, with 9 bases lying between them. CDR1 is SGDLS, CDR2 YYNGEE, per germline. This CDR3 has 15 residues. This CDR3 is CASSVGGSPNYGYTF. Written as DNA, the CDR3 is TGTGCCAGCAGCGTAGGCGGCAGTCCTAACTATGGCTACACCTTC.

This rearrangement joins TRBV6-6 to TRBJ2-1, with 8 bases lining up with TRBD1. Trimming removed 6 bases from V and 6 bases from J; junction bases left unmatched: 4. The CDR3 length is 13 residues. Germline V lookup: CDR1 MNHNY, CDR2 SVGAGI (reference sequence). CDR3 DNA: TGTGCCAGCAGCAGGACAGGGCCCAATGAGCAGTTCTTC. Residues: CASSRTGPNEQFF.

V and J are TRBV7-9 and TRBJ2-3; D may be TRBD1 (6 bases). The V end was cut by 5 bases, the J end by 5 bases, with 20 bases between. This CDR3 is 16 amino acids long. Germline CDR1 and CDR2: SEHNR and FQNEAQ (reference sequence). CDR3 in DNA: TGTGCCAGCAGCCCAGGGGCGGGTTTCGGGCGAGATACGCAGTATTTT. It codes for CASSPGAGFGRDTQYF.

This clone has only a few counts. The rearrangement joins TRBV9 to TRBJ2-7; D possibly corresponds to TRBD2 (5 bases). The CDR3 is made up of 14 amino acids. V shed 5 bases and J shed 3 bases, with 15 bases lying between them. Germline CDR1 and CDR2: SGDLS and YYNGEE. The CDR3 loop reads CASSGGRQVYEQYF. DNA for the CDR3: TGTGCCAGCAGTGGAGGTCGCCAGGTCTACGAGCAGTACTTC. The full variable domain, its missing parts supplied by reference TRBV9 and TRBJ2-7, is DSGVTQTPKHLITATGQRVTLRCSPRSGDLSVYWYQQSLDQGLQFLIQYYNGEERAKGNILERFSAQQFPDLHSELNLSSLELGDSALYFCASSGGRQVYEQYFGPGTRLTVT.

The rearrangement uses TRBV7-3 and TRBJ2-7; the match to TRBD2 covers 13 bases. Unmatched junction bases numbered 2, after V lost 5 bases and J lost 7 bases. Germline-derived CDR1 and CDR2 are SGHTA and FQGTGA. The CDR3 has 13 amino acids. The CDR3 region is CASSQTSGREQYF. CDR3 in DNA: TGTGCCAGCAGCCAGACTAGCGGGAGGGAGCAGTACTTC.

CDR3 protein: CASSPWTASHEQFF. CDR3 DNA: TGTGCCAGCAGTCCTTGGACTGCGTCCCATGAGCAGTTCTTC. The chain has TRBV27 and TRBJ2-1; D might be TRBD2 (5 bases). CDR3 size: 14 residues. V lost 5 bases and J lost 8, with 16 bases in between. The germline V gene has CDR1 MNHEY and CDR2 SMNVEV (reference sequence).

V is TRBV5-6 and J is TRBJ1-1; TRBD1 is a possible D gene (6 bases). Germline V CDR1 and CDR2: SGHDT, YYEEEE. Trimming removed 5 bases at V and 6 bases at J, with 11 bases between. This CDR3 has 12 residues. CDR3 sequence reads: CASSFRGPEAFF. The CDR3 region has the DNA TGTGCCAGCAGTTTCAGGGGACCTGAAGCTTTCTTT. Using reference TRBV5-6 and TRBJ1-1 for the parts outside the CDR3, the full variable domain is DAGVTQSPTHLIKTRGQQVTLRCSPKSGHDTVSWYQQALGQGPQFIFQYYEEEERQRGNFPDRFSGHQFPNYSSELNVNALLLGDSALYLCASSFRGPEAFFGQGTRLTVV.

The chain joins TRBV11-3 to TRBJ2-3, with TRBD1 matching over 7 bases. In germline, CDR1 is SGHNT, CDR2 YENEEA. The CDR3 extends over 15 amino acids. The J segment lost 1 base and the V segment lost 3 bases, leaving 4 bases of the junction unmatched. The CDR3 region has the DNA TGTGCCAGCAGCTTGGGACAGCTGGGCACAGATACGCAGTATTTT. Encoded protein: CASSLGQLGTDTQYF.

This clone was counted only a few times. The gene calls are TRBV5-6 and TRBJ1-2, with TRBD1 matching over 9 bases. CDR1 is SGHDT, CDR2 YYEEEE, per germline. The CDR3 has 18 residues. The V and J ends lost 2 bases and 4 bases, in that order; junction bases with no gene match: 15. This chain's CDR3 is CASSLQGAHNQVGYGYTF. The CDR3 DNA reads TGTGCCAGCAGCTTACAGGGGGCGCATAACCAGGTCGGCTATGGCTACACCTTC.

The V gene is TRBV7-3, the J gene TRBJ2-3; TRBD1 might be the D (6 bases). V was cut by 2 bases and J by 2 bases, with 8 bases left in between. The CDR3 consists of 14 residues. Germline V CDR1 and CDR2: SGHTA, FQGTGA. The CDR3 region has the DNA TGTGCCAGCAGCTTAGGGGACATCACAGATACGCAGTATTTT. Amino acid sequence: CASSLGDITDTQYF. Supplemented by reference TRBV7-3 and TRBJ2-3, the full variable domain reads GAGVSQTPSNKVTEKGKYVELRCDPISGHTALYWYRQSLGQGPEFLIYFQGTGAADDSGLPNDRFFAVRPEGSVSTLKIQRTERGDSAVYLCASSLGDITDTQYFGPGTRLTVL.

The chain has TRBV4-1 and TRBJ1-6; weak D call: TRBD1 (6 bases). Trimming pared 0 bases from V and 6 bases from J, leaving 15 bases between. Germline CDR1 reads MGHRA; CDR2 reads YSYEKL. CDR3 length: 17 amino acids. The CDR3 nucleotides are TGCGCCAGCAGCCAAGATAAGGGGGGGGGTGTTAATTCACCCCTCCACTTT. Translating it yields CASSQDKGGGVNSPLHF.

This sequence joins TRBV18 and TRBJ1-2; 7 bases agree with TRBD1. Germline V gene lookup returns CDR1 KGHSH and CDR2 LQKENI. J lost 4 bases, V lost 2 bases, and 4 bases had no gene match. This CDR3 has 14 amino acids. CDR3 loop: CASSPGQELYGYTF. In DNA, the CDR3 is TGTGCCAGCTCACCAGGACAGGAACTCTATGGCTACACCTTC.

This rearrangement joins TRBV28 to TRBJ2-5; 9 bases line up with TRBD2. From germline, CDR1 is MDHEN and CDR2 SYDVKM. V dropped 6 bases and J dropped 7; count of bases not matched to a gene: 9. The length of the CDR3 is 14 residues. Here the CDR3 reads CASSPTSGTGTQYF. The CDR3 nucleotides are TGTGCCAGCAGCCCGACTAGCGGAACAGGGACCCAGTACTTC.

The rearrangement joins TRBV18 to TRBJ1-3; the D is unclear. Trimming took 5 bases from V and 1 from J, leaving 12 bases between them. Germline V gene lookup returns CDR1 KGHSH and CDR2 LQKENI. This CDR3 is 15 amino acids long. For the CDR3, the DNA is TGTGCCAGCTCAGCATATAGCGTATCTGGAAACACCATATATTTT. This encodes CASSAYSVSGNTIYF. Combining the CDR3 with reference TRBV18 and TRBJ1-3 gives the whole variable domain NAGVMQNPRHLVRRRGQEARLRCSPMKGHSHVYWYRQLPEEGLKFMVYLQKENIIDESGMPKERFSAEFPKEGPSILRIQQVVRGDSAAYFCASSAYSVSGNTIYFGEGSWLTVV.

V and J are TRBV10-1 and TRBJ1-3; TRBD1 might be the D (6 bases). The CDR3 has 16 residues. Germline lookup yields CDR1 WNHNN and CDR2 SYGVQD (reference sequence). Trimming took 7 bases from V and 1 from J, leaving 17 bases between them. CDR3 coding DNA: TGCGCCAGCACCCCAGGGGAAAAGTGGTCTGGAAACACCATATATTTT. Translation gives CASTPGEKWSGNTIYF.

The V gene is TRBV5-6, the J gene TRBJ1-4, with 10 nucleotides matching TRBD1. This CDR3 contains 15 residues. The germline CDR1 and CDR2 sequences are SGHDT and YYEEEE. Trimming took 0 bases from V and 6 from J; bases not matched to a gene: 2. Here the CDR3 reads CASSLVGTGDEKLFF. The DNA for the CDR3 is TGTGCCAGCAGCTTGGTCGGGACAGGGGATGAAAAACTGTTTTTT.

This clone was detected only a few times. The J gene is TRBJ2-7, the V gene TRBV5-1, with TRBD2 matching 8 bases. The germline gives CDR1 SGHRS, CDR2 YFSETQ. After removal of 6 bases from V and 2 bases from J, the junction contained 10 bases not matched to a gene. The CDR3 loop spans 15 amino acids. CDR3 DNA sequence: TGCGCCAGCACCCCCGTTGTTAGCGGGACCTACGAGCAGTACTTC. It translates to CASTPVVSGTYEQYF. The variable domain in full, completed from reference TRBV5-1 and TRBJ2-7, reads KAGVTQTPRYLIKTRGQQVTLSCSPISGHRSVSWYQQTPGQGLQFLFEYFSETQRNKGNFPGRFSGRQFSNSRSEMNVSTLELGDSALYLCASTPVVSGTYEQYFGPGTRLTVT.